This TCR beta chain was recorded in a study of blood T cell repertoires in COVID-19. Background on the study: Sources were T cells, B-cell-depleted T cells, or PBMCs; the material itself was cDNA or gDNA.

Per the germline V gene, CDR1 is SGHDT and CDR2 is YYEEEE. The CDR3 contains 15 residues. After removal of 3 bases from V and 0 bases from J, the junction contained 5 bases not matched to a gene. Per the authors' pipeline: The assay estimated nucleated cells by amplifying reference gene primers. Sequenced by immunoSEQ multiplex PCR; TCRdb stores in-frame clones only, minus some. D and trimming come from the DNA, and the V and J calls and clone size come from that table. Altogether about 330,000 clones are present, roughly 88% being singletons, with the ten largest covering 1.5% to 2%. Material for sequencing was peripheral blood. The chain is built from TRBV5-6 and TRBJ2-5, with 7 bases matching TRBD1. This clonotype originated in a woman between 50 and 59 years old with acute or convalescent COVID-19. The CDR3 sequence: CASSWGQPYQETQYF. The CDR3 nucleotides are TGTGCCAGCAGCTGGGGACAGCCGTACCAAGAGACCCAGTACTTC.